A selection of T cell receptor beta chains follows, all from one sample in a study of cytomegalovirus exposure and HLA in healthy donors. Only in-frame clones appear in the TCRdb table, and some are missing; sequencing was by immunoSEQ multiplex PCR. The data hold some 130,000 clones, with approximately 77% observed a single time. Input material: PBMCs. The receptors derive from a man aged 30-40 years in good health and CMV-seronegative. CDR3s include the opening cysteine and the closing phenylalanine or tryptophan. D genes are given only for firm matches. Some rows mark clone size as missing; the rest say once, few, many or name a class of expanded clone.

v_call	j_call	clone_size	d_call	cdr3_aa	cdr3_nt
TRBV25-1	TRBJ2-3	.	TRBD2	CASARGSGRLTDTQYF	TGTGCCAGCGCCCGGGGTAGCGGGCGCCTCACAGATACGCAGTATTTT
TRBV5-6	TRBJ2-7	.	.	CASSLGEVLWYF	TGTGCCAGCAGCTTGGGGGAGGTTCTCTGGTACTTC
TRBV5-6	TRBJ2-5	many	.	CASSWRGDYLQETQYF	TGTGCCAGCAGCTGGAGGGGGGACTATCTCCAAGAGACCCAGTACTTC
TRBV27	TRBJ1-2	.	TRBD1	CATKTGGYFYGYTF	TGTGCCACTAAAACAGGGGGCTATTTCTATGGCTACACCTTC
TRBV13	TRBJ2-5	.	.	CASSSALFGQREPQYF	TGTGCCAGCAGCAGCGCCCTTTTCGGACAGCGAGAGCCCCAGTACTTC
TRBV2	TRBJ2-2	once	.	CASSRDTDGELFF	TGTGCCAGCAGTCGGGACACAGACGGGGAGCTGTTTTTT
TRBV9	TRBJ2-2	.	TRBD1	CASSKGQGVNTGELFF	TGTGCCAGCAGCAAAGGACAGGGGGTCAACACCGGGGAGCTGTTTTTT
TRBV19	TRBJ2-1	.	TRBD1	CASSESGTGVKEQFF	TGTGCCAGTAGTGAGTCCGGGACAGGGGTCAAGGAGCAGTTCTTC
TRBV11-2	TRBJ2-1	.	TRBD1	CASSLDSGQGANEQFF	TGTGCCAGCAGCTTAGATAGTGGTCAGGGGGCAAATGAGCAGTTCTTC
TRBV5-4	TRBJ2-5	.	.	CGCSTGDGGQETQYF	TGTGGGTGTTCAACGGGAGATGGAGGGCAAGAGACCCAGTACTTC
TRBV18	TRBJ1-1	.	.	CASSPEVGTEAFF	TGTGCCAGCTCACCAGAGGTTGGCACTGAAGCTTTCTTT
TRBV15	TRBJ1-5	.	.	CATSRVPGSTNQPQHF	TGTGCCACCAGCAGAGTACCGGGAAGTACGAATCAGCCCCAGCATTTT
TRBV6-6	TRBJ2-7	.	.	CASTRETGSSYEQYF	TGTGCCAGCACCAGAGAAACAGGAAGCTCCTACGAGCAGTACTTC
TRBV4-2	TRBJ1-3	.	.	CASWYANTIYF	TGTGCCAGCTGGTACGCGAACACCATATATTTT
TRBV6-1	TRBJ2-1	.	.	CASSGITGIEQFF	TGTGCCAGCAGTGGAATTACAGGGATTGAGCAGTTCTTC
TRBV7-9	TRBJ1-2	.	TRBD1	CASRGQLRRYGYTF	TGTGCCAGCAGGGGACAGCTGCGTCGTTATGGCTACACCTTC